The rows below give T cell receptor beta chains drawn from one sample of a study of spatial heterogeneity in lung cancer. Using its own MiXCR run on the 5' RACE reads, TCRdb lists one record per CDR3 protein. The data show about 24,000 distinct CDR3 sequences, less than 3.5% seen once. The input for sequencing was PBMCs, taken at surgery. These receptors were obtained from a female donor with early-stage non-small cell lung cancer. Both conserved end residues are part of each CDR3. The order of the fields is clone size, V gene, D gene, J gene, CDR3 protein, CDR3 DNA. D genes are given only for firm matches. Clone size is stated in some rows and not others, as once, few, many or a class when expanded.

many,TRBV2,TRBD1,TRBJ2-1,CASRGDRWNNEQFF,TGTGCCAGCAGGGGGGACAGGTGGAACAATGAGCAGTTCTTC
many,TRBV20-1,TRBD2,TRBJ2-5,CSARGTSSSVGQETQYF,TGCAGTGCTAGAGGGACTAGCAGCTCCGTCGGGCAAGAGACCCAGTACTTC
many,TRBV28,.,TRBJ1-5,CASSLAGERQPQHF,TGTGCCAGCAGTTTAGCAGGGGAGCGGCAGCCCCAGCATTTT
many,TRBV7-9,.,TRBJ2-1,CASRSGLNNEQFF,TGTGCCAGCAGATCGGGACTCAACAATGAGCAGTTCTTC
many,TRBV7-9,TRBD2,TRBJ2-1,CASSSGLAGEDEQFF,TGTGCCAGCAGCTCGGGACTAGCGGGAGAGGATGAGCAGTTCTTC
.,TRBV19,TRBD2,TRBJ2-5,CASSKTSGRYQETQYF,TGTGCCAGTAGCAAAACTAGCGGGCGATACCAAGAGACCCAGTACTTC
many,TRBV20-1,.,TRBJ2-5,CSARAGQLGTQYF,TGCAGTGCTAGAGCCGGGCAGCTAGGGACCCAGTACTTC
medium-sized,TRBV29-1,TRBD1,TRBJ1-1,CSVWEQGANTEAFF,TGCAGCGTTTGGGAACAGGGGGCGAACACTGAAGCTTTCTTT
many,TRBV24-1,TRBD1,TRBJ1-2,CATSDTGQGLGGYTF,TGTGCCACCAGTGACACGGGACAGGGGCTAGGAGGCTACACCTTC
few,TRBV9,TRBD2,TRBJ2-5,CASTGTSGATGETQYF,TGTGCCAGCACCGGGACTAGCGGGGCGACGGGAGAGACCCAGTACTTC
many,TRBV25-1,TRBD1,TRBJ1-1,CASSGRDRGRVTEAFF,TGTGCCAGCAGTGGTCGGGACAGGGGGCGAGTCACTGAAGCTTTCTTT
.,TRBV29-1,TRBD1,TRBJ1-2,CSVGDSPPGFYGYTF,TGCAGCGTTGGGGACAGCCCCCCAGGATTCTATGGCTACACCTTC
many,TRBV7-2,.,TRBJ2-1,CASSLVGLGEQFF,TGTGCCAGCAGCTTAGTAGGGCTAGGTGAGCAGTTCTTC
many,TRBV28,TRBD2,TRBJ2-1,CASSPGLAAIYNEQFF,TGTGCCAGCAGTCCGGGACTAGCGGCGATCTACAATGAGCAGTTCTTC
many,TRBV16,.,TRBJ1-6,CASSHRGNSPLHF,TGTGCCAGCAGCCATCGGGGAAATTCACCCCTCCACTTT
many,TRBV27,.,TRBJ2-2,CASSLMGGELFF,TGTGCCAGCAGTTTGATGGGCGGGGAGCTGTTTTTT
many,TRBV24-1,.,TRBJ2-2,CATSDPRGSGELFF,TGTGCCACCAGTGATCCCCGGGGCTCCGGGGAGCTGTTTTTT
medium-sized,TRBV7-2,TRBD2,TRBJ2-5,CASSFQRGQETQYF,TGTGCCAGCAGCTTTCAGCGGGGCCAAGAGACCCAGTACTTC
many,TRBV6-5,TRBD2,TRBJ2-3,CASSGSGVAGHTDTQYF,TGTGCCAGCAGTGGCAGCGGAGTAGCGGGTCACACAGATACGCAGTATTTT
few,TRBV12-3/TRBV12-4,TRBD1,TRBJ1-2,CASSAGTEANYGYTF,TGTGCCAGCAGTGCCGGGACAGAAGCTAACTATGGCTACACCTTC
.,TRBV2,.,TRBJ2-7,CASSNDRYKQYF,TGTGCCAGCAGTAATGACAGATACAAGCAGTACTTC
many,TRBV6-5,.,TRBJ1-6,CASSYFENSPLHF,TGTGCCAGCAGTTACTTCGAGAATTCACCCCTCCACTTT
many,TRBV12-3/TRBV12-4,TRBD2,TRBJ2-2,CASSPAGLAGAPNTGELFF,TGTGCCAGCAGCCCAGCCGGACTAGCGGGAGCACCGAACACCGGGGAGCTGTTTTTT
many,TRBV27,.,TRBJ2-7,CASSLGQAWDEQYF,TGTGCCAGCAGTTTAGGGCAGGCCTGGGATGAGCAGTACTTC
many,TRBV7-2,TRBD2,TRBJ2-3,CASSALAGGRSDTQYF,TGTGCCAGCAGCGCTCTAGCGGGAGGGAGGTCAGATACGCAGTATTTT
many,TRBV7-9,TRBD1,TRBJ1-2,CASSKAGGFDGYTF,TGTGCCAGCAGTAAAGCAGGGGGCTTCGATGGCTACACCTTC
many,TRBV28,.,TRBJ1-5,CASSYEGEALYSNQPQHF,TGTGCCAGCAGTTATGAGGGGGAGGCACTTTATAGCAATCAGCCCCAGCATTTT
many,TRBV3-1,.,TRBJ2-5,CASSQDRALGTQYF,TGTGCCAGCAGCCAAGATAGGGCCCTAGGGACCCAGTACTTC
many,TRBV3-1,.,TRBJ1-5,CASSPGGNQPQHF,TGTGCCAGCAGCCCCGGAGGCAATCAGCCCCAGCATTTT
many,TRBV5-4,TRBD2,TRBJ2-3,CASRPGLAGGTDTQYF,TGTGCCAGCCGACCGGGACTAGCGGGAGGTACAGATACGCAGTATTTT
.,TRBV29-1,.,TRBJ2-5,CSVPRAQETQYF,TGCAGCGTTCCGCGGGCTCAAGAGACCCAGTACTTC
many,TRBV10-1,TRBD2,TRBJ2-3,CASSDGLAGPSPDTQYF,TGCGCCAGCAGTGACGGACTAGCGGGCCCCTCCCCAGATACGCAGTATTTT
many,TRBV2,.,TRBJ1-4,CASSEETVNEKLFF,TGTGCCAGCAGTGAAGAGACAGTTAATGAAAAACTGTTTTTT
many,TRBV5-1,.,TRBJ1-1,CASTRGSGNTEAFF,TGCGCCAGCACACGAGGGTCCGGGAACACTGAAGCTTTCTTT
many,TRBV7-2,TRBD1,TRBJ1-1,CASSLATGASTEAFF,TGTGCCAGCAGCTTAGCGACAGGGGCGAGTACTGAAGCTTTCTTT
many,TRBV6-6,TRBD1,TRBJ2-3,CASSPGPGTGAWAADSTDTQYF,TGTGCCAGCAGTCCGGGTCCCGGGACAGGGGCCTGGGCGGCAGATAGCACAGATACGCAGTATTTT
many,TRBV4-1,TRBD2,TRBJ2-2,CASSPSGSGTGELFF,TGCGCCAGCAGTCCCAGCGGGAGTGGCACCGGGGAGCTGTTTTTT
many,TRBV12-3/TRBV12-4,TRBD2,TRBJ2-7,CASTLAGGPYEQYF,TGTGCCAGCACCCTAGCGGGAGGGCCTTACGAGCAGTACTTC
.,TRBV7-9,.,TRBJ2-6,CASTLWLGHNSGANVLTF,TGTGCCAGCACCCTCTGGCTGGGCCACAACTCTGGGGCCAACGTCCTGACTTTC
.,TRBV5-6,TRBD1,TRBJ2-1,CASSVWDRDYNEQFF,TGTGCCAGCAGCGTATGGGACAGGGACTACAATGAGCAGTTCTTC
many,TRBV27,TRBD1,TRBJ2-7,CASSPKGTGTYEQYF,TGTGCCAGCAGTCCCAAGGGGACAGGGACCTACGAGCAGTACTTC
many,TRBV4-2,.,TRBJ1-2,CASSQEAGVANYGYTF,TGTGCCAGCAGCCAAGAGGCAGGAGTAGCTAACTATGGCTACACCTTC
few,TRBV28,.,TRBJ1-5,CASSFGGSGNQPQHF,TGTGCCAGCAGTTTTGGAGGGAGTGGGAATCAGCCCCAGCATTTT
many,TRBV5-4,.,TRBJ2-2,CASSLRRVPGELFF,TGTGCCAGCAGCCTACGCAGGGTTCCCGGGGAGCTGTTTTTT
medium-sized,TRBV5-1,TRBD1,TRBJ1-5,CASSLGDREEQPQHF,TGCGCCAGCAGCTTGGGAGACAGGGAGGAACAGCCCCAGCATTTT
many,TRBV30,.,TRBJ1-5,CAWSVQAGVFQPQHF,TGTGCCTGGAGTGTACAGGCAGGGGTGTTTCAGCCCCAGCATTTT
many,TRBV10-3,TRBD1,TRBJ2-7,CAISDIQGAGEQYF,TGTGCCATCAGTGACATACAGGGGGCTGGGGAGCAGTACTTC
many,TRBV7-9,.,TRBJ2-1,CASSFWDWRDEQFF,TGTGCCAGCAGCTTTTGGGACTGGAGGGATGAGCAGTTCTTC
medium-sized,TRBV28,.,TRBJ2-7,CASSFSYEQYF,TGTGCCAGCAGTTTTTCCTACGAGCAGTACTTC
many,TRBV7-6,.,TRBJ2-7,CASSLRALTTYEQYF,TGTGCCAGCAGCTTACGAGCTCTTACAACCTACGAGCAGTACTTC
many,TRBV4-1,TRBD1,TRBJ1-4,CASSSDRGVFEKLFF,TGCGCCAGCAGCTCCGACAGGGGCGTTTTTGAAAAACTGTTTTTT
many,TRBV7-3,TRBD2,TRBJ2-3,CASSLGASGYTDTQYF,TGTGCCAGCAGCCTAGGGGCTAGCGGATACACAGATACGCAGTATTTT